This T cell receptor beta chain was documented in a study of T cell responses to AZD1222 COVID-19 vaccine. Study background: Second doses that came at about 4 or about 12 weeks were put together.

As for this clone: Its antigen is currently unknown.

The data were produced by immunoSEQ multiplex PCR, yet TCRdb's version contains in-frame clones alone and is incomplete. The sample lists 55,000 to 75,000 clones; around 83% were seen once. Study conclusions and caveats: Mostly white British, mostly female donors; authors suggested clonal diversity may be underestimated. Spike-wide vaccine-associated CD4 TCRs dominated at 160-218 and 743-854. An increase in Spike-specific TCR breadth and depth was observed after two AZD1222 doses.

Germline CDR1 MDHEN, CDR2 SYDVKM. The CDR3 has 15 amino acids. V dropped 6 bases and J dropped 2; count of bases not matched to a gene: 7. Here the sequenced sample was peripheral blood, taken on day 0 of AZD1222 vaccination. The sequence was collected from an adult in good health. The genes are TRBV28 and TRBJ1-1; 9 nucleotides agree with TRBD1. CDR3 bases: TGTGCCAGCAGGGGCGGGGACAGGGTTAACACTGAAGCTTTCTTT. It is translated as CASRGGDRVNTEAFF.